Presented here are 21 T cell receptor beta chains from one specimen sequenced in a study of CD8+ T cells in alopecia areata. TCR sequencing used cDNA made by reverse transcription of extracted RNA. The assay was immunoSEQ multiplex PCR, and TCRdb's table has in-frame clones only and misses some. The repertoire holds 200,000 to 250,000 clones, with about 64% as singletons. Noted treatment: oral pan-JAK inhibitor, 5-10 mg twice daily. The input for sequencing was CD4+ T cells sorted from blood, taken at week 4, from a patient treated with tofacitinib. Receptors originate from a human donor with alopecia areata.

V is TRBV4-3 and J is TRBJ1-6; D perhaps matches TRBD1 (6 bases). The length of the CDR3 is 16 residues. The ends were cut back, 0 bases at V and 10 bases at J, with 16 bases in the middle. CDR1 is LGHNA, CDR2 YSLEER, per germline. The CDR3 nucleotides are TGCGCCAGCAGCCAAGATCCCTTAGGGGGTGGCTCACCCCTCCACTTT. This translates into CASSQDPLGGGSPLHF.

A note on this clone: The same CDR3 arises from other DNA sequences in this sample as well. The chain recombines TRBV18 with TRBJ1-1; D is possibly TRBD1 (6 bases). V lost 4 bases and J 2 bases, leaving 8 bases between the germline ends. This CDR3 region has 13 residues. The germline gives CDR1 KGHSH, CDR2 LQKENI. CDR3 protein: CASSQGVNTEAFF. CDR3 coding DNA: TGTGCCAGCTCACAGGGGGTTAACACTGAAGCTTTCTTT.

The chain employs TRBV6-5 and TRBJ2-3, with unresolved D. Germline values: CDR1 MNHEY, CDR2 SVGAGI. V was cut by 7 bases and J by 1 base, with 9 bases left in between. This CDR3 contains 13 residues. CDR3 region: CASNVPGTDTQYF. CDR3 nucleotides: TGTGCCAGCAACGTGCCGGGCACAGATACGCAGTATTTT.

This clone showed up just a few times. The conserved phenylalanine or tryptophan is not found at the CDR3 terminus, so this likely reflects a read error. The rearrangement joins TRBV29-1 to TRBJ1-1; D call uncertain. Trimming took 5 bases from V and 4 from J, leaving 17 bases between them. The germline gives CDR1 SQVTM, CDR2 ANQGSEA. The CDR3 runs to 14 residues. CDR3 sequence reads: CSVMTPRRGTEAFS. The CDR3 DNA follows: TGCAGCGTTATGACCCCTAGGCGGGGCACTGAAGCTTTCTCT.

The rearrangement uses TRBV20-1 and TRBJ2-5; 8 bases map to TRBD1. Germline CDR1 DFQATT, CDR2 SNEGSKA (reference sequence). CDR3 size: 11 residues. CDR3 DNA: TGCAGCCCAGGACAGGGCAAGACCCAGTACTTC. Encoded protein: CSPGQGKTQYF.

The CDR3 spells CASSYTDRVMGYTF. CDR3 sequence (DNA): TGTGCCAGCAGCTATACGGACAGGGTCATGGGCTACACCTTC. The chain joins TRBV9 to TRBJ1-2; 8 bases are a match to TRBD1. The CDR3 runs to 14 residues. V shed 4 bases and J 8 bases; nucleotides not matched to a gene: 10. The germline gives CDR1 SGDLS, CDR2 YYNGEE.

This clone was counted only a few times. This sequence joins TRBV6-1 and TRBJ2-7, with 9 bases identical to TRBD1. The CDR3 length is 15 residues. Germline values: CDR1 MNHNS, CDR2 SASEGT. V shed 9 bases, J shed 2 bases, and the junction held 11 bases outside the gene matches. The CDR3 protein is CASASSGTGPYEQYF. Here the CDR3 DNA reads TGTGCCAGTGCGAGCTCCGGGACAGGGCCCTACGAGCAGTACTTC.

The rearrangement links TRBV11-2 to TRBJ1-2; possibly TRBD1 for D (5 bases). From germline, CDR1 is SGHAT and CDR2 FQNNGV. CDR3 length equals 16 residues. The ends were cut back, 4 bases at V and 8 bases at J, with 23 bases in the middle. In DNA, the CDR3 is TGTGCCAGCAGCTCTGGACATGCGGGGCAAAGCCGGGGCTACACCTTC. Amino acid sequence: CASSSGHAGQSRGYTF.

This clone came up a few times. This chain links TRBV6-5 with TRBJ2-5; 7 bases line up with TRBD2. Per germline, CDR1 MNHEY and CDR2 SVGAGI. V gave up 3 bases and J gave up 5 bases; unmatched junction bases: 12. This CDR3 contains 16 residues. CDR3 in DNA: TGTGCCAGCAGTTATCAGCCTTTAAGGGAGGGGGAGACCCAGTACTTC. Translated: CASSYQPLREGETQYF.

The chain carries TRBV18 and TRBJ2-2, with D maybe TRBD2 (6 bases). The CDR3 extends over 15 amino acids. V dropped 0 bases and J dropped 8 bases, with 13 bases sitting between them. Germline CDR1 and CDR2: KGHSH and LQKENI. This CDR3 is CASSPPGLPTGELFF. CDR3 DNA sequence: TGTGCCAGCTCACCACCGGGACTTCCTACGGGGGAGCTGTTTTTT. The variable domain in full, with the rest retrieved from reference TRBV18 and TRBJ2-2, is NAGVMQNPRHLVRRRGQEARLRCSPMKGHSHVYWYRQLPEEGLKFMVYLQKENIIDESGMPKERFSAEFPKEGPSILRIQQVVRGDSAAYFCASSPPGLPTGELFFGEGSRLTVL.

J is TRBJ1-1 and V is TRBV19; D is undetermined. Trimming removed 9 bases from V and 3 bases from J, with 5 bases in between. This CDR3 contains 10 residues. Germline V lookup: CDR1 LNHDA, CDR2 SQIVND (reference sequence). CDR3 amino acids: CARTHTEAFF. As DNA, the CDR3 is TGTGCCAGAACCCACACTGAAGCTTTCTTT.

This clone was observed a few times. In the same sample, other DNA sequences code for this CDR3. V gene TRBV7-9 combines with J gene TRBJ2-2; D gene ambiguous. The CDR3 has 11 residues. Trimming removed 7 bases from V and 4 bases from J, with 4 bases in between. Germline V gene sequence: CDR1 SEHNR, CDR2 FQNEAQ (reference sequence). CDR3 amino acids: CASTFTGELFF. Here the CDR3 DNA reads TGTGCCAGCACCTTCACCGGGGAGCTGTTTTTT.

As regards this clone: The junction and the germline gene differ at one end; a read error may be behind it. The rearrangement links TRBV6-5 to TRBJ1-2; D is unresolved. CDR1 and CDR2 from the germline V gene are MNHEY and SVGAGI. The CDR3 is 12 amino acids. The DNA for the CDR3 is TGTGCCAGCGGTTACAAAAACTATGGCTACACCTTC. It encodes CASGYKNYGYTF.

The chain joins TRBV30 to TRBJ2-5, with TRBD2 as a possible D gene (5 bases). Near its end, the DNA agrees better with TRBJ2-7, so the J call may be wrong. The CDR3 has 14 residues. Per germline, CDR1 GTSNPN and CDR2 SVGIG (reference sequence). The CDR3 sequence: CAWSVGGPSYEQYF. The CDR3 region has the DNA TGTGCCTGGAGTGTAGGCGGGCCGAGCTACGAGCAGTACTTC.

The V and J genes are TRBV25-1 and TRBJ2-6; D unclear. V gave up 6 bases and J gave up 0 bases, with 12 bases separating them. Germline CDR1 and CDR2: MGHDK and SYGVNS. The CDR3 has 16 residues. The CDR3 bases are TGTGCCAGCAGCCCCGCAGGTGACTCTGGGGCCAACGTCCTGACTTTC. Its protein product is CASSPAGDSGANVLTF. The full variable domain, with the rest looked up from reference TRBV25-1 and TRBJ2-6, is EADIYQTPRYLVIGTGKKITLECSQTMGHDKMYWYQQDPGMELHLIHYSYGVNSTEKGDLSSESTVSRIRTEHFPLTLESARPSHTSQYLCASSPAGDSGANVLTFGAGSRLTVL.

The CDR3 spells CASSLWREKETQYF. The CDR3 coding sequence is TGCGCCAGCAGCTTGTGGCGGGAGAAGGAGACCCAGTACTTC. The rearrangement links TRBV5-1 to TRBJ2-5; 7 nucleotides match TRBD2. The CDR3 spans 14 residues. Germline V CDR1 and CDR2: SGHRS, YFSETQ. The V gene end was trimmed by 1 base and the J gene end by 5 bases; junction bases not matched to a gene: 5.

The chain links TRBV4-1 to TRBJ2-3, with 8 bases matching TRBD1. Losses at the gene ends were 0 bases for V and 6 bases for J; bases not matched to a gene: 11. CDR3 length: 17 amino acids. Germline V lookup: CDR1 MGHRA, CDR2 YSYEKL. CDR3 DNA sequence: TGCGCCAGCAGCCAAGATAAGGATACCCAGGGGGCTGATACGCAGTATTTT. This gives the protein CASSQDKDTQGADTQYF.

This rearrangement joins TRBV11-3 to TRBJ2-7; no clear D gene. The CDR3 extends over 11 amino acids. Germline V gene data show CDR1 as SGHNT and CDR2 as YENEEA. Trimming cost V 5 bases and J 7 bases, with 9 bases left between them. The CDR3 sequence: CASSHSGEQYF. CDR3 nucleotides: TGTGCCAGCAGCCACAGTGGGGAGCAGTACTTC.

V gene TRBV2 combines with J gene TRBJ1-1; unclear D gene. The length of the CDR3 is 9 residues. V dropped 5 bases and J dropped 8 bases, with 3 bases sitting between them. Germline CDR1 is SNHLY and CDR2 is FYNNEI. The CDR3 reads CASSQEAFF. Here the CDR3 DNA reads TGTGCCAGCAGTCAAGAAGCTTTCTTT.

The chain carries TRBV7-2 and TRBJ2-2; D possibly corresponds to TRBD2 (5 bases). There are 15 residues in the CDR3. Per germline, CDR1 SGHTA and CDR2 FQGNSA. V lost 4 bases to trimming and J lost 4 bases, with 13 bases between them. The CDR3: CASSYQEARTGELFF. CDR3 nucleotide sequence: TGTGCCAGCAGCTACCAGGAGGCTCGCACCGGGGAGCTGTTTTTT.

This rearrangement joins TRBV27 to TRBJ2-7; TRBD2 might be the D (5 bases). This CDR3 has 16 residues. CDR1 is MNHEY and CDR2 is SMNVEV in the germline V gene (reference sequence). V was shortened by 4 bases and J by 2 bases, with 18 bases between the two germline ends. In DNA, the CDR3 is TGTGCCAGCAGTTACACTAGTAGCCATGGGGCCTACGAGCAGTACTTC. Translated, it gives CASSYTSSHGAYEQYF.